These 23 T cell receptor beta chains share one sample of origin, sequenced in a study of OX40 agonist ivuxolimab in advanced cancers. Clones were read by immunoSEQ multiplex PCR, and TCRdb kept only the in-frame ones, dropping some. The data hold some 130,000 clones, with approximately 94% observed a single time. The specimen was CD4+ or CD8+ T cells sorted from blood, collected in a trial of the OX40 agonist ivuxolimab. These receptors were taken from an adult with an advanced solid tumor such as melanoma, head and neck, liver or kidney cancer.

This rearrangement joins TRBV6-5 to TRBJ2-7; 8 nucleotides align to TRBD1. There are 12 residues in the CDR3. V shed 8 bases and J 7 bases; nucleotides not matched to a gene: 7. Germline V gene data show CDR1 as MNHEY and CDR2 as SVGAGI. The CDR3 nucleotides are TGTGCCAGCCGGCAGGGGGCGGGTGAGCAGTACTTC. This codes for CASRQGAGEQYF.

This chain links TRBV6-5 with TRBJ2-7; D perhaps matches TRBD1 (8 bases). From germline, CDR1 is MNHEY and CDR2 SVGAGI. The V end lost 6 bases, the J end lost 3 bases, and 18 bases lay between the germline ends. This CDR3 is 15 amino acids long. CDR3 loop: CASSLGGTGRYEQYF. The CDR3 DNA follows: TGTGCCAGCAGCCTCGGGGGGACAGGTCGCTACGAGCAGTACTTC.

The chain employs TRBV5-7 and TRBJ2-5, with a weak D call TRBD1 (5 bases). TRBV5-7 is an ORF, and what it does is uncertain. Trimming stripped 0 bases from V and 5 bases from J, with 11 bases between. CDR3 length: 14 residues. The CDR3 reads CASSLAGSGETQYF. The CDR3 nucleotides read TGTGCCAGCAGCTTGGCAGGGTCCGGGGAGACCCAGTACTTC.

This chain connects TRBV7-9 to TRBJ2-7; D ambiguous. V lost 5 bases to trimming and J lost 4 bases, with 15 bases between them. This CDR3 region has 14 residues. CDR1 is SEHNR and CDR2 is FQNEAQ in the germline V gene (reference sequence). CDR3 sequence reads: CASSPHSLLYEQYF. The DNA for the CDR3 is TGTGCCAGCAGCCCCCATAGCCTTTTGTACGAGCAGTACTTC.

The CDR3 loop is CASSSQGARETQYF. CDR3 DNA: TGTGCCAGCAGCTCCCAGGGGGCAAGGGAGACCCAGTACTTC. The rearrangement joins TRBV7-9 to TRBJ2-5, with 8 bases lining up with TRBD1. V shed 4 bases and J 5 bases; nucleotides not matched to a gene: 6. This CDR3 is built from 14 residues. CDR1 is SEHNR, CDR2 FQNEAQ, per germline (reference sequence).

The chain uses TRBV7-2 and TRBJ2-1; 7 bases align to TRBD2. Germline CDR1 SGHTA, CDR2 FQGNSA. This CDR3 region has 16 residues. Trimming cost V 5 bases and J 4 bases; bases outside gene matches: 11. CDR3 in amino acids: CASSPGGTQGYNEQFF. The CDR3 bases are TGTGCCAGCAGCCCCGGGGGGACCCAAGGGTACAATGAGCAGTTCTTC.

The CDR3 loop reads CASSETSGNWLEYF. For the CDR3, the DNA is TGTGCCAGCAGCGAAACTAGCGGGAACTGGTTGGAGTACTTC. This chain joins TRBV7-3 and TRBJ2-7; the match to TRBD2 covers 10 bases. This CDR3 region has 14 residues. Germline-derived CDR1 and CDR2 are SGHTA and FQGTGA. V shed 5 bases, J shed 11 bases, and the junction held 12 bases outside the gene matches. The complete variable domain, with remaining parts taken from reference TRBV7-3 and TRBJ2-7, reads GAGVSQTPSNKVTEKGKYVELRCDPISGHTALYWYRQSLGQGPEFLIYFQGTGAADDSGLPNDRFFAVRPEGSVSTLKIQRTERGDSAVYLCASSETSGNWLEYFGPGTRLTVT.

V and J are TRBV9 and TRBJ2-3; D possibly uses TRBD1 or TRBD2 (5 bases each). The ends were cut back, 4 bases at V and 5 bases at J, with 23 bases in the middle. The CDR3 consists of 17 residues. Germline CDR1 SGDLS, CDR2 YYNGEE. The CDR3 region is CASSTLGTTRHLDTQYF. The DNA of the CDR3 is TGTGCCAGCAGCACACTCGGGACGACCCGGCACCTAGATACGCAGTATTTT.

The chain has TRBV28 and TRBJ1-1, with D possibly TRBD1 on 5 matching bases. Germline V gene lookup returns CDR1 MDHEN and CDR2 SYDVKM. This CDR3 is 13 amino acids long. V lost 7 bases, J lost 1 base, and 10 bases lay in between. The CDR3 DNA reads as TGTGCCAGCAATTCAGGGACGAACACTGAAGCTTTCTTT. This gives the protein CASNSGTNTEAFF.

The rearrangement joins TRBV27 to TRBJ2-7; 7 bases map to TRBD1. Per the germline V gene, CDR1 is MNHEY and CDR2 is SMNVEV (reference sequence). Unmatched junction bases numbered 1, after V lost 5 bases and J lost 3 bases. The CDR3 runs 12 residues. Here the CDR3 DNA reads TGTGCCAGCAGTCGACAGGGCTACGAGCAGTACTTC. Translated: CASSRQGYEQYF.

The chain uses TRBV30 and TRBJ2-2, with 7 bases fitting TRBD2. The V segment lost 0 bases and the J segment 6 bases; nucleotides outside the gene matches: 10. The germline gives CDR1 GTSNPN, CDR2 SVGIG (reference sequence). CDR3 length equals 16 residues. The CDR3 DNA follows: TGTGCCTGGAGTGTAATTGGGGGGAGGGTCGCCGGGGAGCTGTTTTTT. Encoded protein: CAWSVIGGRVAGELFF.

V usage is TRBV7-2 and J usage is TRBJ2-7; 9 bases are shared with TRBD1. Germline V gives CDR1 SGHTA, CDR2 FQGNSA. Germline trimming cut 3 bases from V and 5 bases from J; bases unmatched to any gene: 14. The CDR3 length is 17 residues. CDR3 amino acids: CASSFGRRDRVGNEQYF. The CDR3 DNA reads TGTGCCAGCAGCTTCGGCCGCCGGGACAGGGTCGGGAACGAGCAGTACTTC.

The chain links TRBV5-8 to TRBJ2-7, with 11 bases fitting TRBD1. Germline CDR1 is SGHTS and CDR2 is YDEGEE. The CDR3 totals 15 residues. The junction had 2 bases not matched to a gene; V was cut back by 0 bases and J by 3 bases. Here the CDR3 reads CASSLGGTGGYEQYF. The CDR3 DNA follows: TGTGCCAGCAGCTTGGGTGGGACAGGGGGCTACGAGCAGTACTTC.

J is TRBJ1-2 and V is TRBV6-5; D is undetermined. The V end lost 3 bases, the J end lost 1 base, and 9 bases lay between the germline ends. The length of the CDR3 is 14 residues. Germline lookup yields CDR1 MNHEY and CDR2 SVGAGI. The chain's CDR3 is CASSYRPFNYGYTF. For the CDR3, the DNA is TGTGCCAGCAGTTATCGCCCGTTTAACTATGGCTACACCTTC.

A few counts support this clone. The rearrangement links TRBV6-5 to TRBJ2-1; a possible D gene is TRBD1 (6 bases). Looked up from germline, CDR1 is MNHEY and CDR2 is SVGAGI. This CDR3 has 15 residues. V gave up 3 bases and J gave up 4 bases, with 13 bases separating them. The CDR3 region has the DNA TGTGCCAGCAGTTATCTGGGGGCCTCTTACAATGAGCAGTTCTTC. Its translation is CASSYLGASYNEQFF.

In this sample, this clone turned up a few times. Here the CDR3 DNA reads TGTGCCAGCAACGAGGGGGCCTATGGCTACACCTTC. Amino acid sequence: CASNEGAYGYTF. The V and J genes are TRBV28 and TRBJ1-2; the match to TRBD1 covers 7 bases. V gave up 7 bases and J gave up 4 bases; unmatched junction bases: 3. The CDR3 spans 12 residues. Germline CDR1 MDHEN, CDR2 SYDVKM.

The chain carries TRBV28 and TRBJ1-1, with a weak D call TRBD1 (6 bases). This CDR3 spans 14 amino acids. Germline V gene sequence: CDR1 MDHEN, CDR2 SYDVKM. V lost 4 bases and J 5 bases, leaving 14 bases between the germline ends. CDR3 in DNA: TGTGCCAGCAGTTGGAACCCACAGGGAACTGAAGCTTTCTTT. Amino acids: CASSWNPQGTEAFF.

The rearrangement links TRBV27 to TRBJ1-2, with 9 bases matching TRBD1. The germline V gene has CDR1 MNHEY and CDR2 SMNVEV (reference sequence). V lost 3 bases and J lost 7; bases outside the gene matches: 6. The CDR3 extends over 14 amino acids. The CDR3 sequence is CASSFGTGQSGYTF. In nucleotides, the CDR3 is TGTGCCAGCAGTTTCGGGACAGGGCAGAGTGGCTACACCTTC.

The chain carries TRBV15 and TRBJ2-4, with 9 bases lining up with TRBD1. Germline loops: CDR1 LNHNV, CDR2 YYDKDF (reference sequence). The trim removed 4 bases at V and 8 bases at J, leaving 15 bases unmatched. The CDR3 sequence is 17 residues long. CDR3 bases: TGTGCCACCAGCAAACGGGACAGGGCTATTGGTAGGGACATTCAGTACTTC. Encoded protein: CATSKRDRAIGRDIQYF.

This clone was found once. The chain joins TRBV10-2 to TRBJ2-7, with unresolved D. The CDR3 length is 11 residues. Germline loops: CDR1 WSHSY, CDR2 SAAADI. The V end lost 3 bases, the J end lost 4 bases, and 4 bases lay between the germline ends. CDR3 DNA: TGCGCCAGCAGTGACGCATACGAGCAGTACTTC. Encoded protein: CASSDAYEQYF.

This clone is a singleton in its sample. The chain combines TRBV7-2 with TRBJ2-5; a weak D match, TRBD2 (6 bases). There are 15 residues in the CDR3. Trimming removed 4 bases from V and 1 base from J, with 13 bases in between. Germline assignment: CDR1 SGHTA and CDR2 FQGNSA. CDR3 nucleotide sequence: TGTGCCAGCAGCTCCCCCGGACTAAGCCAAGAGACCCAGTACTTC. As protein: CASSSPGLSQETQYF.

This rearrangement joins TRBV6-1 to TRBJ1-2, with a tentative D call TRBD1 (5 bases). Germline V gives CDR1 MNHNS, CDR2 SASEGT. The CDR3 has 12 residues. V lost 5 bases to trimming and J lost 4 bases, with 8 bases between them. This CDR3 reads CASSQRGYGYTF. In DNA, the CDR3 is TGTGCCAGCAGTCAGAGGGGCTATGGCTACACCTTC.

The rearrangement links TRBV5-4 to TRBJ1-1; D is undetermined. In germline, CDR1 is SGHNT, CDR2 YYREEE (reference sequence). Trimming took 2 bases from V and 11 from J, leaving 10 bases between them. The CDR3 has 11 residues. For the CDR3, the DNA is TGTGCCAGCAGCTTCGGACCCTTGGCTTTCTTT. It is translated as CASSFGPLAFF.